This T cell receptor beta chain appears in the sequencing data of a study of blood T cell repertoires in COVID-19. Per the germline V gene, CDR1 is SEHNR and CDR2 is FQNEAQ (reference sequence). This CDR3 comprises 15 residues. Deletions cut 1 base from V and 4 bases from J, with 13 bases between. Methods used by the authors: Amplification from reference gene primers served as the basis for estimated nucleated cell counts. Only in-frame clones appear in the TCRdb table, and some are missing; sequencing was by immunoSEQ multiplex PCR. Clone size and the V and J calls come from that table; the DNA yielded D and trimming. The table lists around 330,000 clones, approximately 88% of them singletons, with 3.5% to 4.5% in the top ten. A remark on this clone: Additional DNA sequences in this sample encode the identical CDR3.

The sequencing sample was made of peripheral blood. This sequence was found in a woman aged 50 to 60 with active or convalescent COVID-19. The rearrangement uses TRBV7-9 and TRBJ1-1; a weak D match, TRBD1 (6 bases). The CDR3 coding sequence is TGTGCCAGCAGCTTAGGGGCAGGGGCGGGCACTGAAGCTTTCTTT. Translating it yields CASSLGAGAGTEAFF.